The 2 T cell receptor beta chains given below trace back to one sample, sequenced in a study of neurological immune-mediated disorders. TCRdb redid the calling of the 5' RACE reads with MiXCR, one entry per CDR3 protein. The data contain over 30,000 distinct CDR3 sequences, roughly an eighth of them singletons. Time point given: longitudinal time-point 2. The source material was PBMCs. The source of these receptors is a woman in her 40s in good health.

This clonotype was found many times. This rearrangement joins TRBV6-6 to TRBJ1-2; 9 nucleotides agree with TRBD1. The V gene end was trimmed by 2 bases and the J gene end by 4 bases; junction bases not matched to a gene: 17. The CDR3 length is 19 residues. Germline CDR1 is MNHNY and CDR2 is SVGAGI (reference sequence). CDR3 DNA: TGTGCCAGCAGTTACCCTCACACCTTACAGGGGGCGCCCGGCTATGGCTACACCTTC. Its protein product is CASSYPHTLQGAPGYGYTF.

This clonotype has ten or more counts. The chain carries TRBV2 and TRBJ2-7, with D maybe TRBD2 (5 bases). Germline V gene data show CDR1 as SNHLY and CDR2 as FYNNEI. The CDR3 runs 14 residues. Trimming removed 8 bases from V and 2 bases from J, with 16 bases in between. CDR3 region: CASCRGAITYEQYF. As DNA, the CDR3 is TGTGCCAGCTGTCGGGGAGCTATTACCTACGAGCAGTACTTC.